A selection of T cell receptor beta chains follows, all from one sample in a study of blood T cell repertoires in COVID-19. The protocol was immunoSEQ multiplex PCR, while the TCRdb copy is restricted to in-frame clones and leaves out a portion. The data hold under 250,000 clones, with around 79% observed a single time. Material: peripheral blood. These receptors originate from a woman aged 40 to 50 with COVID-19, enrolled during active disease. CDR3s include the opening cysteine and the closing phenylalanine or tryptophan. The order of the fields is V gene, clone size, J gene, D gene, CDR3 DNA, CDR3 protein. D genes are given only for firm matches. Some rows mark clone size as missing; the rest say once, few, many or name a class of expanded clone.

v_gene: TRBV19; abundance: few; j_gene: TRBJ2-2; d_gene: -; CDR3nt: TGTGCCAGTAGTTACAGGGTCGCCGGGGAGCTGTTTTTT; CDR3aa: CASSYRVAGELFF
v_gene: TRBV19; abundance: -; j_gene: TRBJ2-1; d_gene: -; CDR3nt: TGTGCCAGTACCTACGGGAGCATCTACAATGAGCAGTTCTTC; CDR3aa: CASTYGSIYNEQFF
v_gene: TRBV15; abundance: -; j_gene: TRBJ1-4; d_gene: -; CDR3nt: TGTGCCACCAGCAGAGATCCAGGGGCAGCTAATGAAAAACTGTTTTTT; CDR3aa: CATSRDPGAANEKLFF
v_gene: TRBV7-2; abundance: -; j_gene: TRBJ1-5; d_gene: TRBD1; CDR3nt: TGTGCCAGCAGTCACGCCGGGACAGGGGTTAATCAGCCCCAGCATTTT; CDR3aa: CASSHAGTGVNQPQHF
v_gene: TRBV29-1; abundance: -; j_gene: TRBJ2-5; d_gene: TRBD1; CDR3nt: TGCAGCGTTGAAGAGACAGGGGGGGGAGAGACCCAGTACTTC; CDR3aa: CSVEETGGGETQYF
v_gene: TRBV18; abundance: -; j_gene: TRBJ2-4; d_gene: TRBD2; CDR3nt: TGTGCCAGCTCACCCCCCACATTAGCGGGAGTTAGCCGGTACATTCAGTACTTC; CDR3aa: CASSPPTLAGVSRYIQYF
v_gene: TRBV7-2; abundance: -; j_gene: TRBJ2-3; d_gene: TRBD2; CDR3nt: TGTGCCAGCAGCTTAATGGGGAGCGGGAGTGGGGCAGATACGCAGTATTTT; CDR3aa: CASSLMGSGSGADTQYF
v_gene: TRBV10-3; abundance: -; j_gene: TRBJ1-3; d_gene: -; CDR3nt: TGTGTCATCCGTCAGGGGAACACCATATATTTT; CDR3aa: CVIRQGNTIYF
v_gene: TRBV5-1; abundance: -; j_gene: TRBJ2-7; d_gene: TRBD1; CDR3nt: TGCGCCAGCAGTCTCACCGGGACAGGAGGGTACGAGCAGTACTTC; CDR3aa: CASSLTGTGGYEQYF
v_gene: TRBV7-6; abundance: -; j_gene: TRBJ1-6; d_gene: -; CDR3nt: TGTGCCAGCAGCTTTGGGGGCGGCAAAGGTTCACCCCTCCACTTT; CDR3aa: CASSFGGGKGSPLHF
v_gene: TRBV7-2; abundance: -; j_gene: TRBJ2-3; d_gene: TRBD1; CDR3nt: TGTGCCAGCAGCCGTACAGGGGGCGGGACAGATACGCAGTATTTT; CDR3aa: CASSRTGGGTDTQYF
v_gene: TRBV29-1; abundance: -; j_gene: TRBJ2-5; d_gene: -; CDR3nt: TGCAGCGGGGTACCGGGGGGCTGGGAGACCCAGTACTTC; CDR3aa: CSGVPGGWETQYF
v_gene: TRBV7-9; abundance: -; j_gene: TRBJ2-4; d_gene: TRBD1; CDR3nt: TGTGCCAGCAGCTTAGGCGGACAGGGAGTCGGAAACATTCAGTACTTC; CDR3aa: CASSLGGQGVGNIQYF
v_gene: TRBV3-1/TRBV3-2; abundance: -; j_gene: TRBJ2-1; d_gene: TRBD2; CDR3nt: TGTGCCAGCAGCCCGTCAACTAGCGGGAGTGCGGGTGAGCAGTTCTTC; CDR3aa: CASSPSTSGSAGEQFF
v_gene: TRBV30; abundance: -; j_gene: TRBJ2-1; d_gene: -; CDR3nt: TGTGCCTGGACGGGAAGCTCCTACAATGAGCAGTTCTTC; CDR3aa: CAWTGSSYNEQFF
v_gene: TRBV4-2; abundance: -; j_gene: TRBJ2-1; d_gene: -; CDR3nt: TGTGCCAGCCGTTCTTCAACCGGAGGGGCCTGGGATGAGCAGTTCTTC; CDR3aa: CASRSSTGGAWDEQFF
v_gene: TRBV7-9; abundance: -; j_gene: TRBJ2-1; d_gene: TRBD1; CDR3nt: TGTGCCAGCAGCTCCCGGGACAGGGACGCCTACAATGAGCAGTTCTTC; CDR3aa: CASSSRDRDAYNEQFF
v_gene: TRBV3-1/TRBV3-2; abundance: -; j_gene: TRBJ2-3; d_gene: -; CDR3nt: TGTGCCAGCAGCCAAGTCTTACTATCAGGGGATACGCAGTATTTT; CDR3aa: CASSQVLLSGDTQYF
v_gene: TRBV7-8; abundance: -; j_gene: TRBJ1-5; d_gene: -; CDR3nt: TGTGCCAGCAGCCTACTACCAAGCCGGGACAACAATCAGCCCCAGCATTTT; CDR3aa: CASSLLPSRDNNQPQHF
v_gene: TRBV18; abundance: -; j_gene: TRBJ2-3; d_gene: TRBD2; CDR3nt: TGTGCCAGCTCACCATTCCCTTGGACTAGCGGGAGGGCTAGCACAGATACGCAGTATTTT; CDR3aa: CASSPFPWTSGRASTDTQYF
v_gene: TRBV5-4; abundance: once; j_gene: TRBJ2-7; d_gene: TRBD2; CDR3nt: TGTGCCAGCAGCTTGGCGGGGGGGACCTACGAGCAGTACTTC; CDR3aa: CASSLAGGTYEQYF
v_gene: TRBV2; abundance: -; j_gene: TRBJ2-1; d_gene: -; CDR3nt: TGTGCCAGCAATTTCGCATATCGGGGAAATGAGCAGTTCTTC; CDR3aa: CASNFAYRGNEQFF
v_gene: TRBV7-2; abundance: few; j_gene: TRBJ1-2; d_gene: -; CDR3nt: TGTGCCAGCAGCTCCCCAAGCCTAAACCGGTATGGCTACACCTTC; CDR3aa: CASSSPSLNRYGYTF